The 21 T cell receptor beta chains in this list originate from one sample, sequenced in a study of cytomegalovirus exposure and HLA in healthy donors. The PCR used 60 Vbeta and 13 Jbeta primers. Using immunoSEQ multiplex PCR, the repertoire was profiled, and TCRdb retains in-frame clones only, with some absent. The sample holds roughly 140,000 clones, about 80% seen once. The sample comprised PBMCs. Receptor source: a woman aged 60-75 years in good health and CMV-seropositive.

This clone was counted a few times. V and J are TRBV19 and TRBJ2-3, with 13 positions matching TRBD2. This CDR3 has 15 amino acids. Germline V gene lookup returns CDR1 LNHDA and CDR2 SQIVND (reference sequence). With V trimmed by 11 bases and J by 6 bases, 11 bases remained unmatched. CDR3 in DNA: TGTGCCCGATCCAGGGGACTAGCGGGAACGGATACGCAGTATTTT. Protein sequence: CARSRGLAGTDTQYF.

This clone was detected once. The CDR3 DNA is TGTGCCAGCAGCCGACAGGGGGCTAACTATGGCTACACCTTC. Translation: CASSRQGANYGYTF. The chain recombines TRBV9 with TRBJ1-2; TRBD1 matches 9 bases. Germline CDR1 and CDR2: SGDLS and YYNGEE. This CDR3 contains 14 residues. Trimming cost V 4 bases and J 0 bases; bases outside gene matches: 1.

The chain links TRBV2 to TRBJ2-4, with a possible D match to TRBD2 (6 bases). The CDR3 extends over 17 amino acids. In germline, CDR1 is SNHLY, CDR2 FYNNEI. Trimming cost V 5 bases and J 2 bases, with 19 bases left between them. CDR3 in amino acids: CASSTLQGGGTKNIQYF. CDR3 coding DNA: TGTGCCAGCAGTACGCTCCAGGGAGGAGGTACCAAAAACATTCAGTACTTC. The variable domain in full, with the rest retrieved from reference TRBV2 and TRBJ2-4, is EPEVTQTPSHQVTQMGQEVILRCVPISNHLYFYWYRQILGQKVEFLVSFYNNEISEKSEIFDDQFSVERPDGSNFTLKIRSTKLEDSAMYFCASSTLQGGGTKNIQYFGAGTRLSVL.

This chain links TRBV7-9 with TRBJ2-7, with 7 bases fitting TRBD2. CDR1 is SEHNR, CDR2 FQNEAQ, per germline (reference sequence). CDR3 length: 15 amino acids. The V gene end was trimmed by 6 bases and the J gene end by 7 bases; junction bases not matched to a gene: 15. As DNA, the CDR3 is TGTGCCAGCAGGCCCAGCGGGACCCCCCTCGGAGAGCAGTACTTC. It translates to CASRPSGTPLGEQYF.

The chain joins TRBV29-1 to TRBJ2-2; no definite D call. Germline V gene sequence: CDR1 SQVTM, CDR2 ANQGSEA. This CDR3 is built from 14 residues. Trimming took 4 bases from V and 4 from J, leaving 13 bases between them. CDR3: CSVAPSLATGELFF. The DNA of the CDR3 is TGCAGCGTTGCCCCGAGCCTCGCCACCGGGGAGCTGTTTTTT.

The chain recombines TRBV5-5 with TRBJ1-5; 7 bases match TRBD1. J was trimmed by 3 bases and V by 0 bases; bases with no gene match: 3. The CDR3 sequence is 15 residues long. Germline CDR1 SGHKS, CDR2 YYEKEE (reference sequence). CDR3 sequence (DNA): TGTGCCAGCAGCTTGGACGGACAGGTCAATCAGCCCCAGCATTTT. It translates to CASSLDGQVNQPQHF.

J is TRBJ2-1 and V is TRBV6-5; 12 bases align to TRBD2. Germline V gene sequence: CDR1 MNHEY, CDR2 SVGAGI. The CDR3 loop spans 15 amino acids. The trim removed 4 bases at V and 9 bases at J, leaving 7 bases unmatched. CDR3 coding DNA: TGTGCCAGCAGTTCCCTAGCGGGAGGGCACTTTGAGCAGTTCTTC. Translated: CASSSLAGGHFEQFF.

This chain connects TRBV30 to TRBJ1-1; a possible D gene is TRBD1 (6 bases). The length of the CDR3 is 15 residues. Germline V lookup: CDR1 GTSNPN, CDR2 SVGIG (reference sequence). Trimming cost V 0 bases and J 3 bases, with 14 bases left between them. The chain's CDR3 is CAWSVGGRTDTEAFF. CDR3 bases: TGTGCCTGGAGTGTCGGGGGGCGTACGGACACTGAAGCTTTCTTT.

This clone has a handful of counts. This chain uses TRBV29-1 with TRBJ2-3, with 12 bases identical to TRBD2. V gave up 4 bases and J gave up 4 bases; unmatched junction bases: 3. Germline CDR1 reads SQVTM; CDR2 reads ANQGSEA. The CDR3 contains 14 residues. CDR3 nucleotides: TGCAGCGTTGGGACTAGCGGGATGGCAGATACGCAGTATTTT. Its protein product is CSVGTSGMADTQYF.

The V call is TRBV4-1, the J call TRBJ2-6, with 9 bases aligning to TRBD1. Trimming at V came to 8 bases and at J to 3 bases, leaving 11 bases not matched to a gene. This CDR3 is 17 amino acids long. Germline CDR1 and CDR2: MGHRA and YSYEKL. The CDR3 DNA reads TGCGCCAGCCGCCCGGGACAGGGTCTGGTTGGGGCCAACGTCCTGACTTTC. This gives the protein CASRPGQGLVGANVLTF.

V usage is TRBV5-1 and J usage is TRBJ2-3; 9 bases line up with TRBD1. Trimming took 3 bases from V and 2 from J; bases not matched to a gene: 4. The CDR3 is 15 residues long. Germline CDR1 SGHRS, CDR2 YFSETQ. This CDR3 is CASSSGQGITDTQYF. In DNA, the CDR3 is TGCGCCAGCAGCTCGGGACAGGGAATCACAGATACGCAGTATTTT.

The V and J genes are TRBV6-6 and TRBJ2-3; D remains ambiguous. From germline, CDR1 is MNHNY and CDR2 SVGAGI (reference sequence). The CDR3 runs 13 residues. V dropped 4 bases and J dropped 1 base, with 6 bases sitting between them. The CDR3 DNA is TGTGCCAGCAGTTTTCCGGGCACAGATACGCAGTATTTT. Translated: CASSFPGTDTQYF.

This sequence joins TRBV19 and TRBJ1-1; possible D gene TRBD1, 6 bases. The CDR3 totals 15 residues. The V end lost 2 bases, the J end lost 4 bases, and 14 bases lay between the germline ends. The germline gives CDR1 LNHDA, CDR2 SQIVND (reference sequence). Here the CDR3 DNA reads TGTGCCAGTAGTATATCTAACGGACAGCTCACTGAAGCTTTCTTT. This sequence encodes CASSISNGQLTEAFF.

V gene TRBV18 combines with J gene TRBJ2-3; perhaps TRBD2 as D (6 bases). V lost 0 bases, J lost 0 bases, and 7 bases lay in between. The CDR3 has 15 amino acids. Germline V CDR1 and CDR2: KGHSH, LQKENI. CDR3: CASSPPLASTDTQYF. CDR3 DNA: TGTGCCAGCTCACCACCGCTAGCGAGCACAGATACGCAGTATTTT.

The chain is built from TRBV28 and TRBJ2-3, with D possibly being TRBD1 (6 bases). The CDR3 has 15 residues. V lost 4 bases and J 0 bases, leaving 11 bases between the germline ends. CDR1 is MDHEN and CDR2 is SYDVKM in the germline V gene. This CDR3 is CASSSGTLSTDTQYF. The CDR3 DNA sequence: TGTGCCAGCAGTTCCGGGACACTAAGCACAGATACGCAGTATTTT.

The chain joins TRBV19 to TRBJ2-5, with TRBD2 as a possible D gene (6 bases). Per germline, CDR1 LNHDA and CDR2 SQIVND (reference sequence). This CDR3 has 13 residues. Trimming cost V 4 bases and J 2 bases, with 8 bases left between them. CDR3 nucleotide sequence: TGTGCCAGTAGTAGGGACTCGCAAGAGACCCAGTACTTC. Its protein product is CASSRDSQETQYF.

This chain joins TRBV27 and TRBJ2-2; the match to TRBD1 covers 8 bases. The CDR3 has 16 residues. Germline loops: CDR1 MNHEY, CDR2 SMNVEV (reference sequence). V dropped 3 bases and J dropped 6; count of bases not matched to a gene: 9. The CDR3 protein is CASSFRWTGLAGELFF. For the CDR3, the DNA is TGTGCCAGCAGTTTCCGATGGACAGGGTTGGCCGGGGAGCTGTTTTTT.

This chain joins TRBV30 and TRBJ1-5; 9 bases are shared with TRBD1. The CDR3 has 13 residues. Germline CDR1 reads GTSNPN; CDR2 reads SVGIG (reference sequence). The J segment lost 10 bases and the V segment lost 3 bases, leaving 7 bases of the junction unmatched. CDR3 nucleotides: TGTGCCTGGAGCGGGACAGGGCTACGACCCCAGCATTTT. Its protein is CAWSGTGLRPQHF. The variable domain in full, with the rest retrieved from reference TRBV30 and TRBJ1-5, is SQTIHQWPATLVQPVGSPLSLECTVEGTSNPNLYWYRQAAGRGLQLLFYSVGIGQISSEVPQNLSASRPQDRQFILSSKKLLLSDSGFYLCAWSGTGLRPQHFGDGTRLSIL.

The chain couples TRBV14 to TRBJ2-7; tentative D call: TRBD2 (6 bases). The V end was cut by 5 bases, the J end by 2 bases, with 16 bases between. The CDR3 is made up of 15 amino acids. Germline CDR1 SGHDN, CDR2 FVKESK. The CDR3 sequence is CASSFRDLPTYEQYF. DNA of the CDR3: TGTGCCAGCAGCTTCCGGGACTTACCTACCTACGAGCAGTACTTC.

This clone came up a few times. The chain couples TRBV11-3 to TRBJ1-1; the D gene is possibly TRBD1 (6 bases). Looked up from germline, CDR1 is SGHNT and CDR2 is YENEEA. V lost 5 bases, J lost 3 bases, and 16 bases lay in between. This CDR3 has 15 amino acids. CDR3 in DNA: TGTGCCAGCAGCCCCGAGCAGGGGCATCACACTGAAGCTTTCTTT. This gives the protein CASSPEQGHHTEAFF.

This clone was counted once. This chain links TRBV29-1 with TRBJ2-7, with 8 bases identical to TRBD1. Germline trimming cut 5 bases from V and 4 bases from J; bases unmatched to any gene: 7. This CDR3 comprises 13 residues. Germline V CDR1 and CDR2: SQVTM, ANQGSEA. This CDR3 is CSVQKQGGYEQYF. DNA for the CDR3: TGCAGCGTTCAAAAACAGGGGGGTTACGAGCAGTACTTC.